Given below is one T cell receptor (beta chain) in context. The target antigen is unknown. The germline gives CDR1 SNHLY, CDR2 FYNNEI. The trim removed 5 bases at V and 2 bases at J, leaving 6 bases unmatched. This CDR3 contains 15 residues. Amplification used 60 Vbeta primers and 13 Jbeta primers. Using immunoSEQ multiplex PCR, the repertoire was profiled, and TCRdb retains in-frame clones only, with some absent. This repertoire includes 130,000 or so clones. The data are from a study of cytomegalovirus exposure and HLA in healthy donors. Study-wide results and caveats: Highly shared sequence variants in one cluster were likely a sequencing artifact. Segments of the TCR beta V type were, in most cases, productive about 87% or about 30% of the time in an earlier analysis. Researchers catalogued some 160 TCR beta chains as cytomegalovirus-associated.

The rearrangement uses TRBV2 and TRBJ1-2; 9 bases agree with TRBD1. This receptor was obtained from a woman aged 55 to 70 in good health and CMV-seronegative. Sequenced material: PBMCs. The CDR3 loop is CASSLGTGSNYGYTF. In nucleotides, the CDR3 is TGTGCCAGCAGTCTTGGGACAGGGAGCAACTATGGCTACACCTTC.